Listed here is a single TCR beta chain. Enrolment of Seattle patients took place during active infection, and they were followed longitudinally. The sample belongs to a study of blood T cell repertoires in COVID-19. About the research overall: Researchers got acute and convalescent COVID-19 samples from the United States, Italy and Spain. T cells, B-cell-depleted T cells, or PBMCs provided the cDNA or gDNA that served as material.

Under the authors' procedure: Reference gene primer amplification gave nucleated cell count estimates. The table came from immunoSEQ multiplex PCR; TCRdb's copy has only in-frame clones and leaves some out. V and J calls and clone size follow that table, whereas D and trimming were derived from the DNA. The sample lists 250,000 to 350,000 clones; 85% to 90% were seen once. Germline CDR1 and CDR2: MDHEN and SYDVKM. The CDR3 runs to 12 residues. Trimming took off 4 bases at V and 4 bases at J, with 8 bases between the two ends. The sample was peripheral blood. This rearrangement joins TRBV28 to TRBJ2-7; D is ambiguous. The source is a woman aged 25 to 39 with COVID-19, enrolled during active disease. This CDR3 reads CASSYSFYEQYF. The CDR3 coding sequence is TGTGCCAGCAGTTATAGTTTTTACGAGCAGTACTTC.